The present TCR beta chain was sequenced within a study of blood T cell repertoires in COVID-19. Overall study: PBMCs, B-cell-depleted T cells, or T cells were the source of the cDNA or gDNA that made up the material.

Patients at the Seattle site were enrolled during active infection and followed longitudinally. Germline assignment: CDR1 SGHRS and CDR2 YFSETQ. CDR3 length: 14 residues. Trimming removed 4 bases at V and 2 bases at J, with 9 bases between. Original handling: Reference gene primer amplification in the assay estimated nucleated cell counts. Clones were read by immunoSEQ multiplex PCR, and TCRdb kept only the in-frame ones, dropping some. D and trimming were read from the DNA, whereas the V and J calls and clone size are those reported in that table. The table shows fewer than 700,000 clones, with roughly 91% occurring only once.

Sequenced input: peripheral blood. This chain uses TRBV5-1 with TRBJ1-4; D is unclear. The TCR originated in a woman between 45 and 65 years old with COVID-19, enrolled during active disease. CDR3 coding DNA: TGCGCCAGCAGCCCCGGAGCCACTAATGAAAAACTGTTTTTT. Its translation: CASSPGATNEKLFF.